A selection of T cell receptor beta chains follows, all from one sample in a study of human T cells and chemical hapten exposure. TCRdb called the RACE reads again in MiXCR, with one record for every CDR3 protein. The table has tens of thousands of distinct CDR3 sequences, 9.5% to 10% seen once. Here the sequenced sample was whole blood, taken in connection with sensitization to the hapten diphenylcyclopropenone (DPC). These receptors were obtained from a man aged 35 to 55 with alopecia areata. Some clones in this sample may be carry-over from other donors' samples. The CDR3 runs from the conserved cysteine through the conserved F or W. Fields, in order: J gene, V gene, CDR3 protein.

>TRBJ2-7|TRBV11-2
CASSSTSGGRYEQYF
>TRBJ2-1|TRBV12-3/TRBV12-4
CASSFGGPTSYNEQFF
>TRBJ2-2|TRBV5-1
CASSWREVTTGELFF
>TRBJ2-1|TRBV5-1
CASEPWGLPYNEQFF
>TRBJ2-3|TRBV10-3
CAISPGTSGRDTQYF
>TRBJ1-4|TRBV19
CASRRLQTNEKLFF
>TRBJ2-1|TRBV20-1
CSARVKLARAHNEQFF
>TRBJ1-2|TRBV20-1
CSASAGTTRANYGYTF
>TRBJ2-5|TRBV10-3
CAISDQGETQYF
>TRBJ2-7|TRBV19
CASSGPGAFSEQYF
>TRBJ2-2|TRBV4-1
CASSPGTTNTGELFF
>TRBJ2-7|TRBV27
CASSRLASHEQYF
>TRBJ1-2|TRBV10-3
CAISDRVLNGYTF
>TRBJ2-7|TRBV6-2/TRBV6-3
CASNLRTGEYEQYF
>TRBJ2-6|TRBV6-5
CASNRQGVHSGANVLTF
>TRBJ2-1|TRBV9
CASSEGAGQTYNEQFF
>TRBJ2-5|TRBV7-8
CASSSLGGRLAPSRETQYF
>TRBJ1-2|TRBV24-1
CATSDPGQVNYGYTF
>TRBJ1-5|TRBV7-2
CASRRDIRADQPQHF
>TRBJ2-3|TRBV10-3
CAISPPRGESANTQYF
>TRBJ2-7|TRBV6-6
CASSRGQGRSYEQYF
>TRBJ2-3|TRBV9
CASSPLGDTQYF
>TRBJ1-1|TRBV6-1
CASSQIQGPEAFF
>TRBJ2-3|TRBV12-3/TRBV12-4
CASSLRLAGFSTDTQYF
>TRBJ2-5|TRBV28
CASLGVNQETQYF
>TRBJ2-1|TRBV12-3/TRBV12-4
CASSLTSGGRRSYNEQFF
>TRBJ2-5|TRBV29-1
CSVDEGGYQETQYF
>TRBJ2-5|TRBV9
CASSVGLAGAAETQYF
>TRBJ2-1|TRBV5-4
CASSLGLAGNEQFF
>TRBJ1-2|TRBV28
CASSAITPAYGYTF
>TRBJ2-2|TRBV12-3/TRBV12-4
CASSHLRGGNTGELFF
>TRBJ2-1|TRBV6-5
CASSSARDYEFF
>TRBJ2-7|TRBV7-2
CASIRDSSRDEQYF
>TRBJ2-1|TRBV19
CARPTSGSYNEQFF
>TRBJ2-2|TRBV29-1
CSVASNTGELFF
>TRBJ2-1|TRBV29-1
CSVVGHFNEQFF
>TRBJ2-3|TRBV12-3/TRBV12-4
CASTHWRAASTDTQYF
>TRBJ2-3|TRBV4-1
CASSHAPPTGVSTDTQYF
>TRBJ2-5|TRBV7-3
CASSLSASGRETQYF
>TRBJ2-1|TRBV7-9
CASSTSGSNEQFF
>TRBJ2-1|TRBV5-1
CASSSGTSGKYNEQFF
>TRBJ2-1|TRBV12-3/TRBV12-4
CASSPRNGNNNEQFF
>TRBJ2-1|TRBV7-9
CASSQATRTNEQFF
>TRBJ2-1|TRBV4-2
CASSPLAGGSSYNEQFF
>TRBJ2-3|TRBV12-3/TRBV12-4
CASTGGASTDTQYF